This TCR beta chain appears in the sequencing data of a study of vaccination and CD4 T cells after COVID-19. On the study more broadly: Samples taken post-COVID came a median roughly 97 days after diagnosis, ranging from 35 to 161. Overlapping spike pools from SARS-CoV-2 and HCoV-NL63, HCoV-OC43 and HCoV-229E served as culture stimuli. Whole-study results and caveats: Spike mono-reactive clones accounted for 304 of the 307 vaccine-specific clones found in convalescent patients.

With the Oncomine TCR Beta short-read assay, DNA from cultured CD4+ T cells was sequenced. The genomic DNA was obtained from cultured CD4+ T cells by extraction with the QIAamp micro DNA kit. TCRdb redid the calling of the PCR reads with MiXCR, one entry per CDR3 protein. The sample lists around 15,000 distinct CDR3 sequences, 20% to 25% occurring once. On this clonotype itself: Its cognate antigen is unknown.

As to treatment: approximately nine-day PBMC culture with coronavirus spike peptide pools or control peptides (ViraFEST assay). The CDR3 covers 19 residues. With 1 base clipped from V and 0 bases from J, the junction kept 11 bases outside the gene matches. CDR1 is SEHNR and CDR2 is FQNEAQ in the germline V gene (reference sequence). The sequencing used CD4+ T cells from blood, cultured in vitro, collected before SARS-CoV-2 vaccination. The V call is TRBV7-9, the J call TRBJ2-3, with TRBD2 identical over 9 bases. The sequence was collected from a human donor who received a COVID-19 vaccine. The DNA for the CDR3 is TGTGCCAGCAGCTTAGTGACGATTAGCGGGGGCCCCAGCACAGATACGCAGTATTTT. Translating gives CASSLVTISGGPSTDTQYF.